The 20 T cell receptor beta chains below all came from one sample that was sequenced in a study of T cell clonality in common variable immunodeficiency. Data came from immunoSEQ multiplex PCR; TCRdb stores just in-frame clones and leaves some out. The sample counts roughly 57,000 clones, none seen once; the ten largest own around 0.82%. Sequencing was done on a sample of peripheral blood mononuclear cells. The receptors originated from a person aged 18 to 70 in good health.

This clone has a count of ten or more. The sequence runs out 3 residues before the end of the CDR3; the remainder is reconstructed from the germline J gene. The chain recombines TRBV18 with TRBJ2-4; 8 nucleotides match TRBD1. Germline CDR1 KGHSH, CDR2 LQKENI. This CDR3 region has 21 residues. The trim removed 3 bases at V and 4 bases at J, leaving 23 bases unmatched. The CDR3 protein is CASSPWRPLKGPRGPKNIQYF. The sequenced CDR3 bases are TGTGCCAGCTCACCGTGGAGACCTCTAAAAGGTCCCAGGGGGCCGAAAAACATT.

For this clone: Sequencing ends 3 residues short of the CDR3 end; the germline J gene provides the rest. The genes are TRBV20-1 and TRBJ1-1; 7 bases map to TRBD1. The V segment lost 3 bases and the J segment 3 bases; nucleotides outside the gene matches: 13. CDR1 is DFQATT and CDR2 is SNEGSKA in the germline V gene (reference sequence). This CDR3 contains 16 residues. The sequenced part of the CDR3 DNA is TGCAGTGCTAGGGATACCGACAGGGAACCATACACTGAA. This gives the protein CSARDTDREPYTE. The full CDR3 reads CSARDTDREPYTEAFF.

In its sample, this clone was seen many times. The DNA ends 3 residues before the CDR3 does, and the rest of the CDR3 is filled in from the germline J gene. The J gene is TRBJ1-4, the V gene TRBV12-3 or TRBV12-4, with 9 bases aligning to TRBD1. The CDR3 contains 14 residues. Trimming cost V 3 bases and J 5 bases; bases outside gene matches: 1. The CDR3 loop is CASSFGTGNEKLFF. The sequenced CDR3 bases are TGTGCCAGCAGTTTCGGGACAGGGAATGAAAAA.

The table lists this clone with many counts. The CDR3 reads CSVLRTGGYNEQFF. CDR3 DNA, as far as it was read: TGCAGCGTTTTGAGGACAGGGGGGTACAATGAG. The chain has TRBV29-1 and TRBJ2-1; 10 bases are shared with TRBD1. Sequencing ends 3 residues short of the CDR3 end; the germline J gene provides the rest. Germline V gene sequence: CDR1 SQVTM, CDR2 ANQGSEA. J lost 4 bases, V lost 5 bases, and 5 bases had no gene match. This CDR3 is built from 14 residues.

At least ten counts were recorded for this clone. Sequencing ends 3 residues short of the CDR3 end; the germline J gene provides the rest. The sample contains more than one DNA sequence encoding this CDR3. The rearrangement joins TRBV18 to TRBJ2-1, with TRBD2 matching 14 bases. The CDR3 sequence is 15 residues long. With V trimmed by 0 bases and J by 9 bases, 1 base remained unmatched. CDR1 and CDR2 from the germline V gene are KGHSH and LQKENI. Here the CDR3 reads CASSPPGLAGGEQFF. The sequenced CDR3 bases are TGTGCCAGCTCACCACCCGGACTAGCGGGGGGTGAG.

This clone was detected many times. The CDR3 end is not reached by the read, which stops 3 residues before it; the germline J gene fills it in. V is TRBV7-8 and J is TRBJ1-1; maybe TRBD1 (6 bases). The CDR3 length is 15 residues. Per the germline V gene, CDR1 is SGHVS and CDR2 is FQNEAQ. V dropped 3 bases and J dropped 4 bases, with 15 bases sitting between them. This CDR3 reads CASSFRGPRTTEAFF. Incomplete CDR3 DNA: TGTGCCAGCAGCTTCAGGGGTCCGCGGACCACTGAA.

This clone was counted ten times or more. Partial CDR3 DNA: TGTGCCAGCAGTCTGGACCCCTTCGAGGGGAACTATGGC. Translating it yields CASSLDPFEGNYG. The full CDR3 is CASSLDPFEGNYGYTF. V gene TRBV7-8 combines with J gene TRBJ1-2; possible D gene TRBD1, 5 bases. Read coverage stops 3 residues before the CDR3 terminus; the germline J gene supplies the remainder. Germline V gene sequence: CDR1 SGHVS, CDR2 FQNEAQ. Trimming took off 6 bases at V and 2 bases at J, with 19 bases between the two ends. CDR3 length: 16 amino acids. Looking up the rest from reference TRBV7-8 and TRBJ1-2 gives the full variable domain: GAGVSQSPRYKVAKRGQDVALRCDPISGHVSLFWYQQALGQGPEFLTYFQNEAQLDKSGLPSDRFFAERPEGSVSTLKIQRTQQEDSAVYLCASSLDPFEGNYGYTFGSGTRLTVV.

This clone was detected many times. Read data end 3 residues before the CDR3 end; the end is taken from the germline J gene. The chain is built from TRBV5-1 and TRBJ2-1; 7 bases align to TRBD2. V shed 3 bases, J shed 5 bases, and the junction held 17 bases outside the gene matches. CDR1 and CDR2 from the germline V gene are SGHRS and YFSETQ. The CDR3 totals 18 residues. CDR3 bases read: TGCGCCAGCAGCTCGCTCGGGGACTACAAACTTCTAAACAATGAG. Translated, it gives CASSSLGDYKLLNNE. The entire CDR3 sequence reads CASSSLGDYKLLNNEQFF.

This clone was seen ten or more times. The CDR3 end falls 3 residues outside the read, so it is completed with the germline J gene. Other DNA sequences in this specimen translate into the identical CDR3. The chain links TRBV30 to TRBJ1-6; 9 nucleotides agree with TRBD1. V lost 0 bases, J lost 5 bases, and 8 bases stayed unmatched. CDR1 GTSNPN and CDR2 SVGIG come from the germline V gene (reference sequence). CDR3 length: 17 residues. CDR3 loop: CAWSVRGTGTHNSPLHF. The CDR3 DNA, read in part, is TGTGCCTGGAGTGTACGGGGGACAGGGACCCATAATTCACCC. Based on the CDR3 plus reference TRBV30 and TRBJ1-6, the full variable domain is SQTIHQWPATLVQPVGSPLSLECTVEGTSNPNLYWYRQAAGRGLQLLFYSVGIGQISSEVPQNLSASRPQDRQFILSSKKLLLSDSGFYLCAWSVRGTGTHNSPLHFGNGTRLTVT.

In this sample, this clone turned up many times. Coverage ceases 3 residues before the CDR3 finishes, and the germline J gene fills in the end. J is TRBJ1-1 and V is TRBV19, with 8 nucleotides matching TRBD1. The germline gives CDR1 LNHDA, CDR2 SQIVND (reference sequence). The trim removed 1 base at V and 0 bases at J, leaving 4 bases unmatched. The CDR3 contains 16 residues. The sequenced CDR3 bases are TGTGCCAGTAGTATAGGCTCGACAGGGGTGAACACTGAA. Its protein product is CASSIGSTGVNTE. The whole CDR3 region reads CASSIGSTGVNTEAFF.

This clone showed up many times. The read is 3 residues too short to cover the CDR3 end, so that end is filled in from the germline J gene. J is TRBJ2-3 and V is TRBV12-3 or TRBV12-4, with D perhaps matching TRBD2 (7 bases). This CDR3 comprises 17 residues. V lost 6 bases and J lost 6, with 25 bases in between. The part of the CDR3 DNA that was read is TGTGCCAGCAGAAAGGGCCCGGGGGGCGAGCGAAGGGATACG. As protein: CASRKGPGGERRDT. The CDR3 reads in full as CASRKGPGGERRDTQYF.

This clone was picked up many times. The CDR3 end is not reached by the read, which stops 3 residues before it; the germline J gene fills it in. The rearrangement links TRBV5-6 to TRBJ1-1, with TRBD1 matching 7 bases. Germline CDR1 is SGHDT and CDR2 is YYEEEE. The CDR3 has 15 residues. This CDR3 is CASSLGDLTGRSAFF. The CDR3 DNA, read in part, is TGTGCCAGCAGCTTGGGGGACCTGACAGGGCGGTCA.

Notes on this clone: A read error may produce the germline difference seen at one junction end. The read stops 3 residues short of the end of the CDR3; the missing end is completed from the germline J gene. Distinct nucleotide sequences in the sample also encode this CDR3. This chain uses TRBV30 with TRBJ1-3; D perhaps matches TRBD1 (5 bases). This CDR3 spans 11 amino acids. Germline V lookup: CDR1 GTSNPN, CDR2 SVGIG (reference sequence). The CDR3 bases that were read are TGTGCCTGGGATCAGGGAAACACT. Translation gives CAWDQGNT. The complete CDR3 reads CAWDQGNTIYF.

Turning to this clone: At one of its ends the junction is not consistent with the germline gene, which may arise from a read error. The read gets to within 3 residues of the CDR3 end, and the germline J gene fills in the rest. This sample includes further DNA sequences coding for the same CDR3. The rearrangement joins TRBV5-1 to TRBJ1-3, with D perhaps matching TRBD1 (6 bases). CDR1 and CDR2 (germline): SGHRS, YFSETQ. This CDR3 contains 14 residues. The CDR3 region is CASSLGGGGNTIYF. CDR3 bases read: TGCGCCAGCAGCTTGGGAGGAGGGGGAAACACG.

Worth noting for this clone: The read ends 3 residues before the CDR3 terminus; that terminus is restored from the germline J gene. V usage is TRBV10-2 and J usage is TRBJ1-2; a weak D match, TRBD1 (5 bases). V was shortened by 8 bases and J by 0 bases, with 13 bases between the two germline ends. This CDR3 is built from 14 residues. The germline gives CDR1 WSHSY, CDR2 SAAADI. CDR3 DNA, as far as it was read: TGCGCCAGCGGGGAGGGGCGAGCTAACTATGGC. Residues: CASGEGRANYG. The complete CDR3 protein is CASGEGRANYGYTF.

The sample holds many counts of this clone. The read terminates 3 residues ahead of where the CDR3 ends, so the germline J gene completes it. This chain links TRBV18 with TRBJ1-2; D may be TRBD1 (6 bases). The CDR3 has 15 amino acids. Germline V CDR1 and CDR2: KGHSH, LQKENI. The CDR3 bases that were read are TGTGCCAGCTCACCGGACACACAGGGAAGGTTGGGC. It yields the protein CASSPDTQGRLG. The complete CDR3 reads CASSPDTQGRLGYTF.

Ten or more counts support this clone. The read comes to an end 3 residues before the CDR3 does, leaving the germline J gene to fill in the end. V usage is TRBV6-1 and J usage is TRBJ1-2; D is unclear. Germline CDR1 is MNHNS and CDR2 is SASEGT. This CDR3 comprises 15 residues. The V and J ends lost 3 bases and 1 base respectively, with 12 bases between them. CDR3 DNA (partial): TGTGCCAGCAGTGATCCTACCCGGGGTAACTATGGC. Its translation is CASSDPTRGNYG. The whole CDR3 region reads CASSDPTRGNYGYTF.

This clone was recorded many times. The CDR3 bases that were read are TGCAGTGCTAGGCGGGCTAGCGGGGACCAAGAGACC. Encoded protein: CSARRASGDQET. In full, the CDR3 is CSARRASGDQETQYF. This sequence joins TRBV20-1 and TRBJ2-5; 9 nucleotides agree with TRBD2. Read data end 3 residues before the CDR3 end; the end is taken from the germline J gene. Germline CDR1 reads DFQATT; CDR2 reads SNEGSKA (reference sequence). The V and J ends lost 3 bases and 0 bases, in that order; junction bases with no gene match: 5. This CDR3 has 15 residues.

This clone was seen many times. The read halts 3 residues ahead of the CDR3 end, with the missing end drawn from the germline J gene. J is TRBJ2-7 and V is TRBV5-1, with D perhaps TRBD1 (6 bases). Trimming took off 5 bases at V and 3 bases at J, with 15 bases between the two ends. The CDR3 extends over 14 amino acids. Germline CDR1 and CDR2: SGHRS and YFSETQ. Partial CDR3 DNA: TGCGCCAGCAGTTATCGCCGGGACAACTACGAG. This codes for CASSYRRDNYE. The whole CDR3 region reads CASSYRRDNYEQYF.

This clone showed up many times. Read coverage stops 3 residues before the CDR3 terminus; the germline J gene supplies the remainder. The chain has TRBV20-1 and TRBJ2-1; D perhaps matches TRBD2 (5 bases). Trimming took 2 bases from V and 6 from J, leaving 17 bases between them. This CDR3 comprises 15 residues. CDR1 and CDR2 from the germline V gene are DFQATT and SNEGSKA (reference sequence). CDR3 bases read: TGCAGTGCTAGATCGCCCAGCGGAGCTGCCAATGAG. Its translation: CSARSPSGAANE. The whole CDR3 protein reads CSARSPSGAANEQFF.